One sample yielded the 32 T cell receptor beta chains listed below, sequenced in a study of identical twins (dated by TCRdb to the mid-2010s). Receptor amplification or capture employed 5' RACE. The instrument was an Illumina HiSeq 2000. TCRdb redid the processing of the public reads, applying fastp at Q25 and MiXCR, and retained in-frame beta chains. Merged by CDR3 protein, the rows form single entries marked with the most common genes and DNA. The sample table shows about 890,000 distinct CDR3 sequences, and 9% to 15% are seen once. The ten biggest clones cover around 1.6% of the sample. These sequences were also reported in another study, on yellow fever vaccine responses in identical twins.

The source material was PBMCs. The receptors originated from a woman under 30 in good health.

This clonotype has just a few counts. The chain has TRBV10-2 and TRBJ2-5, with D uncertain. Germline assignment: CDR1 WSHSY and CDR2 SAAADI. The ends were cut back, 7 bases at V and 4 bases at J, with 7 bases in the middle. This CDR3 comprises 11 residues. This CDR3 is CASTGSETQYF. CDR3 DNA sequence: TGCGCCAGCACCGGGTCAGAGACCCAGTACTTC.

This clonotype was counted between two and nine times. This chain connects TRBV4-1 to TRBJ2-1; 9 bases agree with TRBD2. This CDR3 has 17 amino acids. After removal of 4 bases from V and 4 bases from J, the junction contained 11 bases not matched to a gene. The V gene's germline CDR1 is MGHRA and CDR2 YSYEKL. The CDR3 bases are TGCGCCAGCAGCCCCTCCGGGGCGGGAGGGTTTTACAATGAGCAGTTCTTC. Translated: CASSPSGAGGFYNEQFF.

The chain links TRBV11-3 to TRBJ1-2; D is ambiguous. The V end lost 1 base, the J end lost 7 bases, and 16 bases lay between the germline ends. The CDR3 loop spans 15 amino acids. Germline V gene data show CDR1 as SGHNT and CDR2 as YENEEA. The CDR3 sequence is CASSLGYGTLSGYTF. For the CDR3, the DNA is TGTGCCAGCAGCTTAGGATACGGAACGCTTTCTGGCTACACCTTC. Full variable domain (remainder filled in from reference TRBV11-3 and TRBJ1-2): EAGVVQSPRYKIIEKKQPVAFWCNPISGHNTLYWYLQNLGQGPELLIRYENEEAVDDSQLPKDRFSAERLKGVDSTLKIQPAELGDSAVYLCASSLGYGTLSGYTFGSGTRLTVV.

The V and J genes are TRBV29-1 and TRBJ2-3, with TRBD1 identical over 7 bases. V lost 5 bases and J lost 3; bases outside the gene matches: 8. CDR3 size: 14 residues. Germline values: CDR1 SQVTM, CDR2 ANQGSEA. In nucleotides, the CDR3 is TGCAGCGTTTTAGAGGGGGCTTGGACAGATACGCAGTATTTT. Translated: CSVLEGAWTDTQYF.

This clonotype came up a few times. The chain has TRBV12-3 or TRBV12-4 and TRBJ1-2; D is possibly TRBD1 (6 bases). V was trimmed by 7 bases and J by 8 bases, leaving 11 bases between them. The CDR3 length is 11 residues. This CDR3 is CASTTGFGYTF. The CDR3 bases are TGTGCCAGCACCACAGGGTTCGGCTACACCTTC.

The chain employs TRBV6-5 and TRBJ2-5; possibly TRBD2 for D (6 bases). From germline, CDR1 is MNHEY and CDR2 SVGAGI. Trimming removed 0 bases at V and 5 bases at J, with 22 bases between. The CDR3 extends over 18 amino acids. The CDR3 DNA is TGTGCCAGCAGTTACTCTCTCGGTAGTGGCGGGATGTGGGAGACCCAGTACTTC. Its protein product is CASSYSLGSGGMWETQYF.

This sequence joins TRBV20-1 and TRBJ2-5; TRBD1 matches at 8 bases. V gave up 6 bases and J gave up 5 bases; unmatched junction bases: 11. CDR1 and CDR2 (germline): DFQATT, SNEGSKA (reference sequence). The CDR3 sequence is 14 residues long. DNA of the CDR3: TGCAGTGCGAGCAAGACAGGGGCGGGGGAGACCCAGTACTTC. Encoded protein: CSASKTGAGETQYF.

This sequence joins TRBV12-3 or TRBV12-4 and TRBJ2-2, with TRBD2 identical over 7 bases. The ends lost 6 bases at V and 0 bases at J; junction bases unmatched: 4. The CDR3 consists of 15 residues. The chain's CDR3 is CASSRAGANTGELFF. The CDR3 nucleotides are TGTGCCAGCAGCCGGGCGGGGGCGAACACCGGGGAGCTGTTTTTT.

The chain employs TRBV27 and TRBJ2-1; possibly TRBD2 for D (7 bases). Germline V gives CDR1 MNHEY, CDR2 SMNVEV (reference sequence). There are 17 residues in the CDR3. V was cut by 1 base and J by 8 bases, with 21 bases left in between. In DNA, the CDR3 is TGTGCCAGCAGTTTATACCAATGGGGGGGCGGTAAAGATGAGCAGTTCTTC. Amino acid sequence: CASSLYQWGGGKDEQFF.

This chain links TRBV5-1 with TRBJ1-6; maybe TRBD1 (5 bases). CDR3 length: 12 amino acids. The V gene's germline CDR1 is SGHRS and CDR2 YFSETQ. Trimming shortened V by 2 bases and J by 11 bases, and 8 bases separated the two germline ends. The CDR3: CASSFDRTPLHF. The CDR3 DNA sequence: TGCGCCAGCAGCTTCGACAGAACACCCCTCCACTTT.

The V and J genes are TRBV11-2 and TRBJ2-7; a possible D gene is TRBD1 (6 bases). Germline CDR1 SGHAT, CDR2 FQNNGV. With 1 base removed from V and 3 bases from J, the gap between germline ends came to 25 bases. The CDR3 extends over 19 amino acids. As DNA, the CDR3 is TGTGCCAGCAGCTTAGTTGGGGGCAGGGGAATTGAATTCCGCTACGAGCAGTACTTC. It specifies CASSLVGGRGIEFRYEQYF.

This clonotype has just a few counts. The rearrangement joins TRBV29-1 to TRBJ2-7; D unresolved. This CDR3 contains 12 residues. V was shortened by 6 bases and J by 3 bases, with 12 bases between the two germline ends. Germline V gene data show CDR1 as SQVTM and CDR2 as ANQGSEA. The CDR3 sequence is CSVITPHYEQYF. The DNA of the CDR3 is TGCAGCGTGATAACACCTCACTACGAGCAGTACTTC.

The rearrangement uses TRBV5-1 and TRBJ2-1, with 10 bases aligning to TRBD1. Germline CDR1 is SGHRS and CDR2 is YFSETQ. Germline trimming cut 3 bases from V and 6 bases from J; bases unmatched to any gene: 6. The CDR3 contains 15 residues. The CDR3 nucleotides read TGCGCCAGCAGCTCGGGACAGGGGATAATCAATGAGCAGTTCTTC. This translates into CASSSGQGIINEQFF.

The sample holds a few counts of this clonotype. The V call is TRBV15, the J call TRBJ1-6; D not certain. Germline V gene data show CDR1 as LNHNV and CDR2 as YYDKDF (reference sequence). This CDR3 region has 15 residues. V was clipped by 0 bases and J by 2 bases, with 5 bases between them. The CDR3 is CATSRERAYNSPLHF. CDR3 DNA sequence: TGTGCCACCAGCAGAGAACGGGCCTATAATTCACCCCTCCACTTT.

The chain uses TRBV4-1 and TRBJ1-1; weak D call: TRBD1 (5 bases). The length of the CDR3 is 14 residues. The V end was cut by 1 base, the J end by 8 bases, with 14 bases between. Germline CDR1 and CDR2: MGHRA and YSYEKL. The CDR3 spells CASSQVLGVTEAFF. The CDR3 coding sequence is TGCGCCAGCAGCCAAGTCCTAGGGGTAACCGAAGCTTTCTTT.

As DNA, the CDR3 is TGCAGTGCTAGAGGACCTTTTAATGAAAAACTGTTTTTT. It codes for CSARGPFNEKLFF. The V and J genes are TRBV20-1 and TRBJ1-4; D ambiguous. Germline V gene lookup returns CDR1 DFQATT and CDR2 SNEGSKA (reference sequence). Trimming left V 1 base short and J 4 bases short, with 7 bases between. This CDR3 comprises 13 residues.

The rearrangement uses TRBV20-1 and TRBJ2-1, with 7 nucleotides matching TRBD1. CDR3 size: 15 residues. The V gene's germline CDR1 is DFQATT and CDR2 SNEGSKA (reference sequence). This CDR3 is CSVTRGQYSYNEQFF. For the CDR3, the DNA is TGCAGCGTAACCCGGGGACAGTACTCCTACAATGAGCAGTTCTTC.

In this sample, this clonotype turned up a few times. J is TRBJ1-4 and V is TRBV6-5, with D tentatively TRBD1 (6 bases). The V gene lost 2 bases and the J gene lost 8 bases, with 12 bases spanning the gap. The V gene's germline CDR1 is MNHEY and CDR2 SVGAGI. The CDR3 contains 14 residues. The chain's CDR3 is CASSYGEGGEKLFF. The CDR3 DNA sequence: TGTGCCAGCAGTTACGGGGAGGGGGGCGAAAAACTGTTTTTT.

This clonotype was seen more than once but under ten times. The rearrangement joins TRBV15 to TRBJ2-4; D possibly uses TRBD1 or TRBD2 (5 bases each). The germline gives CDR1 LNHNV, CDR2 YYDKDF (reference sequence). The CDR3 contains 18 residues. The germline V and J ends were trimmed by 1 base and 0 bases, with 16 bases remaining between them. The CDR3 DNA is TGTGCCACCAGCAGAGGGCTACCCTCAGGGACAGCCAAAAACATTCAGTACTTC. Its translation is CATSRGLPSGTAKNIQYF.

This clonotype turned up a few times. The J gene is TRBJ1-1, the V gene TRBV20-1; D may be TRBD1 (5 bases). CDR1 and CDR2 from the germline V gene are DFQATT and SNEGSKA (reference sequence). The CDR3 consists of 15 residues. The germline V and J ends were trimmed by 5 bases and 1 base, with 17 bases remaining between them. CDR3 amino acids: CSAPSPGRRNTEAFF. The CDR3 DNA sequence: TGCAGTGCTCCAAGTCCGGGACGCCGGAACACTGAAGCTTTCTTT.

At least ten counts were recorded for this clonotype. The CDR3, as DNA: TGTGCCAGCAGTTTTGGATGGACTAGCGGGGGCAATGAGCAGTTCTTC. Amino acids: CASSFGWTSGGNEQFF. J is TRBJ2-1 and V is TRBV12-3 or TRBV12-4; 13 bases are shared with TRBD2. V trimming: 3 bases; J trimming: 6 bases; junction bases outside the gene matches: 5. The CDR3 extends over 16 amino acids.

The rearrangement links TRBV3-1 to TRBJ2-7; TRBD1 agrees at 8 bases. CDR1 LGHDT and CDR2 YNNKEL come from the germline V gene (reference sequence). J was trimmed by 4 bases and V by 1 base; bases with no gene match: 9. CDR3 length equals 16 residues. The CDR3 reads CASSQGATGARYEQYF. In nucleotides, the CDR3 is TGTGCCAGCAGCCAAGGGGCGACAGGGGCCAGGTACGAGCAGTACTTC.

This clonotype has a handful of counts. V and J are TRBV3-1 and TRBJ2-5, with D perhaps given as TRBD1 or TRBD2 (6 bases each). Germline-derived CDR1 and CDR2 are LGHDT and YNNKEL (reference sequence). This CDR3 region has 12 residues. The V end lost 0 bases, the J end lost 11 bases, and 10 bases lay between the germline ends. The CDR3 coding sequence is TGTGCCAGCAGCCAAGAGTCGGGGGCACAGTACTTC. Translating gives CASSQESGAQYF.

The table lists this clonotype with many counts. J is TRBJ2-5 and V is TRBV11-2; possible D gene TRBD2, 6 bases. This CDR3 region has 13 residues. With 6 bases removed from V and 6 bases from J, the gap between germline ends came to 14 bases. Per the germline V gene, CDR1 is SGHAT and CDR2 is FQNNGV. The CDR3 sequence: CASRELGGKTQYF. CDR3 in DNA: TGTGCCAGCAGGGAATTGGGGGGAAAGACCCAGTACTTC.

This clonotype turned up a few times. The chain is built from TRBV10-3 and TRBJ2-5; 8 bases are a match to TRBD2. V was clipped by 4 bases and J by 2 bases; unmatched bases: 9. CDR3 length: 16 amino acids. CDR1 and CDR2 (germline): ENHRY, SYGVKD. CDR3 sequence: CAISAGLAGSQETQYF. The DNA for the CDR3 is TGTGCCATCAGTGCCGGCCTAGCGGGCTCACAAGAGACCCAGTACTTC.

This clonotype was detected only once. V usage is TRBV6-1 and J usage is TRBJ2-3; 7 positions match TRBD2. Germline values: CDR1 MNHNS, CDR2 SASEGT. CDR3 length: 15 amino acids. The V segment lost 7 bases and the J segment 1 base; nucleotides outside the gene matches: 8. The CDR3 here is CASNPGTIRTDTQYF. The CDR3 DNA follows: TGTGCCAGCAACCCCGGGACTATACGCACAGATACGCAGTATTTT.

The chain has TRBV19 and TRBJ2-3; D ambiguous. The CDR3 length is 14 residues. Trimming stripped 3 bases from V and 6 bases from J, with 13 bases between. Germline CDR1 LNHDA, CDR2 SQIVND (reference sequence). CDR3 region: CASSIRHLQDTQYF. In nucleotides, the CDR3 is TGTGCCAGTAGTATCAGACATCTTCAGGATACGCAGTATTTT.

The chain recombines TRBV24-1 with TRBJ1-4; D is undetermined. Deletions cut 7 bases from V and 10 bases from J, with 12 bases between. The CDR3 extends over 12 amino acids. Per germline, CDR1 KGHDR and CDR2 SFDVKD. The CDR3 sequence: CATRSLDGKLFF. In nucleotides, the CDR3 is TGTGCCACCAGATCTCTCGACGGAAAACTGTTTTTT.

This clonotype was seen more than once but under ten times. The V and J genes are TRBV20-1 and TRBJ2-1; a weak D match, TRBD2 (5 bases). The CDR3 contains 11 residues. The V gene lost 2 bases and the J gene lost 9 bases, with 8 bases spanning the gap. Germline CDR1 is DFQATT and CDR2 is SNEGSKA (reference sequence). The CDR3, as DNA: TGCAGTGCTAGACAAGAGGGTGAGCAGTTCTTC. Translating it yields CSARQEGEQFF.

The chain joins TRBV19 to TRBJ1-1; TRBD1 might be the D (5 bases). The germline gives CDR1 LNHDA, CDR2 SQIVND (reference sequence). Trimming left V 7 bases short and J 11 bases short, with 17 bases between. This CDR3 is built from 12 residues. CDR3 nucleotides: TGTGCCAGTACCGATGCCGGGGACGGGGCTTTCTTT. This translates into CASTDAGDGAFF.

This clonotype was seen ten or more times. The chain couples TRBV29-1 to TRBJ1-5; D is ambiguous. Between the trimmed V and J ends, which lost 6 bases and 0 bases, there was a span of 6 bases. The CDR3 is 12 residues long. Germline V CDR1 and CDR2: SQVTM, ANQGSEA. CDR3 protein: CSVRNSNQPQHF. The CDR3 nucleotides read TGCAGCGTCAGGAATAGCAATCAGCCCCAGCATTTT.

There are a few counts of this clonotype. The chain uses TRBV5-6 and TRBJ2-7; D unresolved. This CDR3 is 13 amino acids long. V dropped 6 bases and J dropped 0 bases, with 10 bases sitting between them. Germline lookup yields CDR1 SGHDT and CDR2 YYEEEE. CDR3 in amino acids: CASKVWNSYEQYV. DNA for the CDR3: TGTGCCAGCAAAGTTTGGAACTCCTACGAGCAGTACGTC.